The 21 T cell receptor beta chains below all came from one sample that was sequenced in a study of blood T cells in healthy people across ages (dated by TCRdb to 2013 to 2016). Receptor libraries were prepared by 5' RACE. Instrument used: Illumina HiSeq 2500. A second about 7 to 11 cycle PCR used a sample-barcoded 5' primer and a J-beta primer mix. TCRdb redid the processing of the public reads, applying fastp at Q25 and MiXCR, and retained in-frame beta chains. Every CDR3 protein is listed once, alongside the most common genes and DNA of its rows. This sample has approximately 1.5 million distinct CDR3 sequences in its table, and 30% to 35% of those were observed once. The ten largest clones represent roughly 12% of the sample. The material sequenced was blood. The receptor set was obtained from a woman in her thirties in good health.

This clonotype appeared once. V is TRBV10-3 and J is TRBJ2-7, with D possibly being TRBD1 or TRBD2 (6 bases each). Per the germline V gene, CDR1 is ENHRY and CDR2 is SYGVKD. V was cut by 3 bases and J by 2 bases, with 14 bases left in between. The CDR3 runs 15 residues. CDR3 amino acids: CAISETRGDTYEQYF. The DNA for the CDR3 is TGTGCCATCAGTGAAACAAGGGGGGACACCTACGAGCAGTACTTC.

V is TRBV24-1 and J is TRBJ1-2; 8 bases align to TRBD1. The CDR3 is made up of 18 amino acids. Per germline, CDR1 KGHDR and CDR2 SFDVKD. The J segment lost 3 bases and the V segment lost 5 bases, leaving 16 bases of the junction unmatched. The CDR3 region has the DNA TGTGCCACCAGTGCCCCTGGCGGGACAGGTAATCGGGACTATGGCTACACCTTC. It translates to CATSAPGGTGNRDYGYTF.

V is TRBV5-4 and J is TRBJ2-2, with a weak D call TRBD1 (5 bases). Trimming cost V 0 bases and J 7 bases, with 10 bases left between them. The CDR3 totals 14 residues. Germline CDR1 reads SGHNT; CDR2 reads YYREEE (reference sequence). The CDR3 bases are TGTGCCAGCAGCTTGGAGTCAGGGTACGGGGAGCTGTTTTTT. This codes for CASSLESGYGELFF. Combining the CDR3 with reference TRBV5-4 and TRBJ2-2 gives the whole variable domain ETGVTQSPTHLIKTRGQQVTLRCSSQSGHNTVSWYQQALGQGPQFIFQYYREEENGRGNFPPRFSGLQFPNYSSELNVNALELDDSALYLCASSLESGYGELFFGEGSRLTVL.

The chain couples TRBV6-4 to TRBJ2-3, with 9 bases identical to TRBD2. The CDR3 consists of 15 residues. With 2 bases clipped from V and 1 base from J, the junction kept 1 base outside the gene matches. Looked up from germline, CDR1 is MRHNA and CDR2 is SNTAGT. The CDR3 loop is CASSDERGGTDTQYF. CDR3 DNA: TGTGCCAGCAGTGACGAGCGGGGGGGCACAGATACGCAGTATTTT.

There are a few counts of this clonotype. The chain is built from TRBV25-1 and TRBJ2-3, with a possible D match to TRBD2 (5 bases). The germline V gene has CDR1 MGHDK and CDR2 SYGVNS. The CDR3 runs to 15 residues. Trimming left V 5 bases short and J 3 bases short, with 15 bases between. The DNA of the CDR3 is TGTGCCAGCAGTCGGGAACACAGCGATACAGATACGCAGTATTTT. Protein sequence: CASSREHSDTDTQYF.

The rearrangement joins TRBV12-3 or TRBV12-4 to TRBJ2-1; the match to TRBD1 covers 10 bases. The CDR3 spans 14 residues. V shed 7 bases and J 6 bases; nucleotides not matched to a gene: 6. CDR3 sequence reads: CASKTGGEFNEQFF. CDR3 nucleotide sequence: TGTGCCAGCAAGACAGGGGGCGAGTTCAATGAGCAGTTCTTC.

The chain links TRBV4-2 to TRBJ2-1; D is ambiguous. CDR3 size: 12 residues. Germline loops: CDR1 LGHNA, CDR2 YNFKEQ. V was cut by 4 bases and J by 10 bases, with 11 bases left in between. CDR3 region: CASSPSLTEQFF. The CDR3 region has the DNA TGTGCCAGCAGCCCATCCCTGACGGAGCAGTTCTTC.

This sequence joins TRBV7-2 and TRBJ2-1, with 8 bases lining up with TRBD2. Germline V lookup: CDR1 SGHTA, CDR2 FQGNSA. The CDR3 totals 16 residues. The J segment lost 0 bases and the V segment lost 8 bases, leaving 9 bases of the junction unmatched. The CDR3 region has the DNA TGTACCAGCGCACCTCGGGAGGGAAGCTCCTACAATGAGCAGTTCTTC. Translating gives CTSAPREGSSYNEQFF.

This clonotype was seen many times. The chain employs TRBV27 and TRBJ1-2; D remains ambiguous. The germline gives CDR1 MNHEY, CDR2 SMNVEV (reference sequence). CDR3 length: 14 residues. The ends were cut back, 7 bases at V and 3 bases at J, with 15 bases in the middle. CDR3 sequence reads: CASTRTGGYYGYTF. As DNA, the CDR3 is TGTGCCAGCACCAGGACGGGAGGTTACTATGGCTACACCTTC.

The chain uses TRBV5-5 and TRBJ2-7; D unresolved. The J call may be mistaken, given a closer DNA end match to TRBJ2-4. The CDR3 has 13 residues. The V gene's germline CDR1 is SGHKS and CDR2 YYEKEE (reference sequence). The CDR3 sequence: CASSFMGKNIQYF. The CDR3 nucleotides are TGTGCCAGCAGCTTCATGGGGAAAAACATTCAGTACTTC.

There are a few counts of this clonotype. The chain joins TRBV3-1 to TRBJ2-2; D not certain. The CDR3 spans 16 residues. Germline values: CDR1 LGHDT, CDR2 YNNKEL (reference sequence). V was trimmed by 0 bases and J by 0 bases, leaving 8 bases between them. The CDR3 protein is CASSQEAGSNTGELFF. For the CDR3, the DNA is TGTGCCAGCAGCCAAGAAGCTGGGTCGAACACCGGGGAGCTGTTTTTT.

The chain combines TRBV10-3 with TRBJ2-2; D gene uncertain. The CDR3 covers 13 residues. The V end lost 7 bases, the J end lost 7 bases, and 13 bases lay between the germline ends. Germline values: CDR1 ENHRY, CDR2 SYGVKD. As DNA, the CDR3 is TGTGCCATCACCTGGACCTCGGGCGGGGAGCTGTTTTTT. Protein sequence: CAITWTSGGELFF.

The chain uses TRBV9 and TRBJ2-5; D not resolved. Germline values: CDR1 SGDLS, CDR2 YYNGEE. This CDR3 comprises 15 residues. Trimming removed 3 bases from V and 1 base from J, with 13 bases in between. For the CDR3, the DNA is TGTGCCAGCAGCGCCTTGCCCACGTTCCAAGAGACCCAGTACTTC. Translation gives CASSALPTFQETQYF.

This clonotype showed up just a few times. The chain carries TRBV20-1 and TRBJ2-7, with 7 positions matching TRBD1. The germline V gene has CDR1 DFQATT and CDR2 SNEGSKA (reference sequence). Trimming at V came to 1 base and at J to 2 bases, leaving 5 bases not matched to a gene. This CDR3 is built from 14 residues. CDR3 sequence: CSARAGTVTYEQYF. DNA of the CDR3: TGCAGTGCTAGAGCCGGGACAGTTACCTACGAGCAGTACTTC.

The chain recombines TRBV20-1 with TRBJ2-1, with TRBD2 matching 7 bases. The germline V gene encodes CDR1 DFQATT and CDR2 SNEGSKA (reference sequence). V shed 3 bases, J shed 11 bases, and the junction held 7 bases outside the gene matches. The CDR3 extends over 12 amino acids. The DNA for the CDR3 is TGCAGTGCTAGTCCGGTAAGCGGGAAGCAGTTCTTC. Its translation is CSASPVSGKQFF.

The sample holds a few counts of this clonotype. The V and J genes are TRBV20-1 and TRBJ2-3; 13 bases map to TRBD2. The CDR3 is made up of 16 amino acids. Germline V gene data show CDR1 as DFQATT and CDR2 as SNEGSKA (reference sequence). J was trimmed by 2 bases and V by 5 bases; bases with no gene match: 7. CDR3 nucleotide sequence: TGCAGTGCTTTTCCAGGGACTAGCGGGGCCACAGATACGCAGTATTTT. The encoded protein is CSAFPGTSGATDTQYF.

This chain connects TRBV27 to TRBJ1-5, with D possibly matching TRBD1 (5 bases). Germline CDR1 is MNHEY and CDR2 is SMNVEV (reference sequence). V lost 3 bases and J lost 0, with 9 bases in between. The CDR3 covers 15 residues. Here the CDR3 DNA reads TGTGCCAGCAGTTTCAGGGAACATAGCAATCAGCCCCAGCATTTT. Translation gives CASSFREHSNQPQHF.

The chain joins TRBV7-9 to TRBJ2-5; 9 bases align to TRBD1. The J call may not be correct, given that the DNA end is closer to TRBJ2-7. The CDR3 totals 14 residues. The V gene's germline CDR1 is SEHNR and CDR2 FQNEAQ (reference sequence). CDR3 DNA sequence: TGTGCCAGCAGCCCGCGGACAGGGGTACCCGAGCAGTACTTC. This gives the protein CASSPRTGVPEQYF.

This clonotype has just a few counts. In nucleotides, the CDR3 is TGCAGTGCTCATCGAGGGCTGGACACCCACTTGGAAGCTTTCTTT. Translating gives CSAHRGLDTHLEAFF. The rearrangement uses TRBV20-1 and TRBJ1-1; possibly TRBD1 for D (5 bases). Trimming took 5 bases from V and 8 from J, leaving 24 bases between them. Per the germline V gene, CDR1 is DFQATT and CDR2 is SNEGSKA (reference sequence). CDR3 size: 15 residues.

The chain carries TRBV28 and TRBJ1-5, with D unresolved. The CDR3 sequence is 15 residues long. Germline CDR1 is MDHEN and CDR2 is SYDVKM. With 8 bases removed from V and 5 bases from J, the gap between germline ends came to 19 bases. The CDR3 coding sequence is TGTGCCAGCCACGCTCGAGGTTGGTCTCATCAGCCCCAGCATTTT. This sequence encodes CASHARGWSHQPQHF.

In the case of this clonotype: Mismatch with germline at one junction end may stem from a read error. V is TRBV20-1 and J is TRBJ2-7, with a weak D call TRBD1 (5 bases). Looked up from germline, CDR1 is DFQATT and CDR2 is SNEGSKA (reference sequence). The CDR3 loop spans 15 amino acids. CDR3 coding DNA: TGCAGTGCTAGACCATATCAGGGTCCATCCTACGGGCAGTACTTC. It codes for CSARPYQGPSYGQYF.